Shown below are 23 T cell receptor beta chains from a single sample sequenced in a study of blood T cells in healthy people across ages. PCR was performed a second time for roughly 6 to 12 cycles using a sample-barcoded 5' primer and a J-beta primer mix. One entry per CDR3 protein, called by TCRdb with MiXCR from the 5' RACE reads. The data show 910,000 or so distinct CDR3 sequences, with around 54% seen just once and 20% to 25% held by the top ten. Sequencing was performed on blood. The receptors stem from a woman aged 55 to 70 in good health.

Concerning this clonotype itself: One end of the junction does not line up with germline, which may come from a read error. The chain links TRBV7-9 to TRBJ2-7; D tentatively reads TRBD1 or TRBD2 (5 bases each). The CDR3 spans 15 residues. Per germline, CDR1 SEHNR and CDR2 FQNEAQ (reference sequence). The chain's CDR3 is CAGSYRGVGEYEQYF. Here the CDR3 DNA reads TGTGCCGGCAGCTATCGGGGCGTAGGGGAGTACGAGCAGTACTTC.

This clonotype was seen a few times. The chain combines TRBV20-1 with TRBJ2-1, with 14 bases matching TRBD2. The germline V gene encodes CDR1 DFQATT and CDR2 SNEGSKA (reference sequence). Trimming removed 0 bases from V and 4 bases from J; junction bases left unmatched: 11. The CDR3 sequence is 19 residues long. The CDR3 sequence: CSARDLTSGGGFGYNEQFF. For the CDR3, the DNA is TGCAGTGCTAGAGATCTGACTAGCGGGGGGGGTTTTGGGTACAATGAGCAGTTCTTC.

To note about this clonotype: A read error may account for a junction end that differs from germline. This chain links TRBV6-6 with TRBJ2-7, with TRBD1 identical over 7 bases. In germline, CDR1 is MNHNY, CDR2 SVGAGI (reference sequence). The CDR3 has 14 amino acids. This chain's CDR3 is CVSRPSRDRYEQYF. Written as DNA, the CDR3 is TGTGTCAGCAGACCGTCCCGGGACAGATACGAGCAGTACTTC.

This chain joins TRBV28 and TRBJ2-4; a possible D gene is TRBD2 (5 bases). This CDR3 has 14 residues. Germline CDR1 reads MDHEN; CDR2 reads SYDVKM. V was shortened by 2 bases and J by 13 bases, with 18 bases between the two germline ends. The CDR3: CASSLRPPGNEQYF. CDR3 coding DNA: TGTGCCAGCAGTTTACGCCCTCCGGGGAATGAGCAGTACTTC.

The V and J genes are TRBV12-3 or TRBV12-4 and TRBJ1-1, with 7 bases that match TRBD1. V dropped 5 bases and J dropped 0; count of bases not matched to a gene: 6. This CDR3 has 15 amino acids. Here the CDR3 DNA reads TGTGCCAGCAGTATGCGGACAGGTATGAACACTGAAGCTTTCTTT. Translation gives CASSMRTGMNTEAFF.

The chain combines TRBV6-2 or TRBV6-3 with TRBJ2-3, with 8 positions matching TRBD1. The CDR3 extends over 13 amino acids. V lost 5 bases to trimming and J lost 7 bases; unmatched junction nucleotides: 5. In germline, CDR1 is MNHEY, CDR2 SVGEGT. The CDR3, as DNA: TGTGCCAGCAGTAACCAGGGGGCGTATACGCAGTATTTT. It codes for CASSNQGAYTQYF.

The chain's CDR3 is CASSAAGTGEGGYTF. As DNA, the CDR3 is TGTGCCAGCAGTGCTGCCGGGACAGGGGAAGGTGGCTACACCTTC. The J gene is TRBJ1-2, the V gene TRBV2; 10 bases fit TRBD1. Germline values: CDR1 SNHLY, CDR2 FYNNEI. This CDR3 contains 15 residues. Trimming at V came to 4 bases and at J to 7 bases, leaving 9 bases not matched to a gene.

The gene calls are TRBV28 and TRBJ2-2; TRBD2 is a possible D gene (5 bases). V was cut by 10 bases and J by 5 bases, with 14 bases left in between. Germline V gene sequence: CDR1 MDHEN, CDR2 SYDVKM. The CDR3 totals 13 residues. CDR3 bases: TGTGCCACCAGACGGAGCGGAACCGGGGAGCTGTTTTTT. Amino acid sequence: CATRRSGTGELFF.

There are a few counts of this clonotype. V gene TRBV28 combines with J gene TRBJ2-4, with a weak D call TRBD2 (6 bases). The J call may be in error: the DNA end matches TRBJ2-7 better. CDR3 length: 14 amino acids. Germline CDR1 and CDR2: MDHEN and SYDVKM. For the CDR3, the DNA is TGTGCCAGCAGTTTAGCGGGACGGGTTAACGAGCAGTACTTC. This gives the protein CASSLAGRVNEQYF.

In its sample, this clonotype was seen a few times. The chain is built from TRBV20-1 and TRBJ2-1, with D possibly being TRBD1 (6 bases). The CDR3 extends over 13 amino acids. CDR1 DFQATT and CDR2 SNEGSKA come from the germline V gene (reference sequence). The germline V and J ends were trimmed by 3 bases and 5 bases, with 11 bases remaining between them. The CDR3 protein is CSASRTANNEQFF. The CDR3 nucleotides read TGCAGTGCTAGCCGGACAGCAAACAATGAGCAGTTCTTC.

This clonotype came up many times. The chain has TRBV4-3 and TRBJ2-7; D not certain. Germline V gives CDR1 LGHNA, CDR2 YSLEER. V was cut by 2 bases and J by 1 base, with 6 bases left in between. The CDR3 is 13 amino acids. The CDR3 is CASSQQYSYEQYF. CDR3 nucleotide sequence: TGCGCCAGCAGCCAACAGTATTCCTACGAGCAGTACTTC.

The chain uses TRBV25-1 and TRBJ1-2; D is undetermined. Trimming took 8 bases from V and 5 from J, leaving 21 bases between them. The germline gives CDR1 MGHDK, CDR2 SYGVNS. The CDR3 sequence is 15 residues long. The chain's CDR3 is CASLGPRYRHYGYTF. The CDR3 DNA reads TGTGCCAGCTTGGGCCCACGGTACAGACATTATGGCTACACCTTC.

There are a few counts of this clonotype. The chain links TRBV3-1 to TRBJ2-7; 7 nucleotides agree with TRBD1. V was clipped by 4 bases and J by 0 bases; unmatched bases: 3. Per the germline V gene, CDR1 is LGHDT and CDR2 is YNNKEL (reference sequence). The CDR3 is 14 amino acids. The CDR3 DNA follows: TGTGCCAGCAGCCCAGACAGGGACTCCTACGAGCAGTACTTC. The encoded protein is CASSPDRDSYEQYF.

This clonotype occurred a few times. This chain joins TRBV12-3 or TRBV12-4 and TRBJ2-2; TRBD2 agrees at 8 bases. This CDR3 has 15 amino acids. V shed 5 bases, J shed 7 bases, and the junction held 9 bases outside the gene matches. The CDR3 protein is CASSPGTRGGGELFF. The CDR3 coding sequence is TGTGCCAGCAGTCCCGGGACTAGGGGAGGCGGGGAGCTGTTTTTT.

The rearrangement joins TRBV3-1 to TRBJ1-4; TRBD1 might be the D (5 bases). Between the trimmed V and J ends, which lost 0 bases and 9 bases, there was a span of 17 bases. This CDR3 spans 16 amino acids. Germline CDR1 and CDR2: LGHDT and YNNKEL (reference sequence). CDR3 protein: CASSQERRAGTKKLFF. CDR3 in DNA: TGTGCCAGCAGCCAAGAAAGGCGGGCAGGGACCAAAAAACTGTTTTTT. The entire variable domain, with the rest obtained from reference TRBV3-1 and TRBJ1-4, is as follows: DTAVSQTPKYLVTQMGNDKSIKCEQNLGHDTMYWYKQDSKKFLKIMFSYNNKELIINETVPNRFSPKSPDKAHLNLHINSLELGDSAVYFCASSQERRAGTKKLFFGSGTQLSVL.

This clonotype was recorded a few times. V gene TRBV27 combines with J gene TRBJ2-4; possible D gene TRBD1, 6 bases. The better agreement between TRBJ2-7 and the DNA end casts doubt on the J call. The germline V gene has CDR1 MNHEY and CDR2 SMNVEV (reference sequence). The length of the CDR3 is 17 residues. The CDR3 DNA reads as TGTGCCAGCAGTTCCGGACCTGAGGGGGACGGCCACTACGAGCAGTACTTC. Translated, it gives CASSSGPEGDGHYEQYF.

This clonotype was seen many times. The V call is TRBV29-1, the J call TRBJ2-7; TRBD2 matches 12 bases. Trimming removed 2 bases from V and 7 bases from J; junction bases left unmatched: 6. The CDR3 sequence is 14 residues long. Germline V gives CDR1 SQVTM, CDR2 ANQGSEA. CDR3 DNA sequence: TGCAGCGTTGAAACTAGCGGGAGGAGGGATGAGCAGTACTTC. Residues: CSVETSGRRDEQYF.

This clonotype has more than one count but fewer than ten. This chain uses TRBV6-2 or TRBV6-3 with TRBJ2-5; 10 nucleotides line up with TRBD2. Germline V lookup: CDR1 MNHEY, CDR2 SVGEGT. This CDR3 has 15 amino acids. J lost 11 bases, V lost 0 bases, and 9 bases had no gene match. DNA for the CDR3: TGTGCCAGCAGTTACTCGAGGACTAGCGGTTTTAAGCAGTACTTC. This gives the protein CASSYSRTSGFKQYF.

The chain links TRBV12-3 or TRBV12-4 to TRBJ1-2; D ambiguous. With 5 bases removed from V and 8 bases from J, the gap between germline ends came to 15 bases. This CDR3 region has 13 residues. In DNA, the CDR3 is TGTGCCAGCAGTCTTGGGTTGTTCTGGGGCTACACCTTC. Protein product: CASSLGLFWGYTF.

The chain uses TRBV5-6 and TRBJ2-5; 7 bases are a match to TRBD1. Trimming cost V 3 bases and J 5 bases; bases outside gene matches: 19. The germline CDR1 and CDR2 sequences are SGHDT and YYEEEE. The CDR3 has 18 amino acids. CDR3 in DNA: TGTGCCAGCAGCTCTGGCCCCCGGACAGGAGCTTTATCGGAGACCCAGTACTTC. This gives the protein CASSSGPRTGALSETQYF.

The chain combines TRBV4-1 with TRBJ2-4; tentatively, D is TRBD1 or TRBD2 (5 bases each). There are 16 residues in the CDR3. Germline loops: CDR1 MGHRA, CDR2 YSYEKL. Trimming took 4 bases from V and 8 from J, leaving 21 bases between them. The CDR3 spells CASSRVERAGKDIQYF. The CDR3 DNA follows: TGCGCCAGCAGCCGAGTAGAGAGGGCAGGGAAAGACATTCAGTACTTC.

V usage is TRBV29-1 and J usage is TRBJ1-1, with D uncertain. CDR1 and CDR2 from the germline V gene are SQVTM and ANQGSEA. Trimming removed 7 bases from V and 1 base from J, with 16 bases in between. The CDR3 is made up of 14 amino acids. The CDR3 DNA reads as TGCAGCGCCTGGAGGCAGGCGGGGAACACTGAAGCTTTCTTT. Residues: CSAWRQAGNTEAFF.

In DNA form, the CDR3 reads TGTGCCAGCAGCCCCCAGCGGAGCTCCTACGAGCAGTACTTC. It codes for CASSPQRSSYEQYF. V is TRBV9 and J is TRBJ2-7; D perhaps matches TRBD2 (5 bases). The V and J ends lost 4 bases and 0 bases respectively, with 11 bases between them. The CDR3 is made up of 14 amino acids. CDR1 is SGDLS and CDR2 is YYNGEE in the germline V gene.